This TCR beta chain was documented in a study of circulating and synovial CD4+ cells in juvenile arthritis. Whole-study results and caveats: These repertoires were less diverse than bulk blood CD4 repertoires. CPL versus bulk CD4 samples: T cell genome counts differed by at least an order of magnitude.

Patients with active juvenile idiopathic arthritis donated these samples. After removal of 5 bases from V and 3 bases from J, the junction contained 3 bases not matched to a gene. CDR1 MNHNY and CDR2 SVGAGI come from the germline V gene (reference sequence). CDR3 length: 13 amino acids. This clone was counted a single time. Its specificity is unknown. Produced via immunoSEQ multiplex PCR; TCRdb's table is partial and in-frame only. The sample has 32,000 or so clones, 90% to 95% seen once. The sample was CD4+ T cells from blood. V is TRBV6-6 and J is TRBJ1-1; 7 bases are a match to TRBD1. The source is a human donor with juvenile idiopathic arthritis. DNA for the CDR3: TGTGCCAGCAGTCCCCAGGGGGACACTGAAGCTTTCTTT. It is translated as CASSPQGDTEAFF.